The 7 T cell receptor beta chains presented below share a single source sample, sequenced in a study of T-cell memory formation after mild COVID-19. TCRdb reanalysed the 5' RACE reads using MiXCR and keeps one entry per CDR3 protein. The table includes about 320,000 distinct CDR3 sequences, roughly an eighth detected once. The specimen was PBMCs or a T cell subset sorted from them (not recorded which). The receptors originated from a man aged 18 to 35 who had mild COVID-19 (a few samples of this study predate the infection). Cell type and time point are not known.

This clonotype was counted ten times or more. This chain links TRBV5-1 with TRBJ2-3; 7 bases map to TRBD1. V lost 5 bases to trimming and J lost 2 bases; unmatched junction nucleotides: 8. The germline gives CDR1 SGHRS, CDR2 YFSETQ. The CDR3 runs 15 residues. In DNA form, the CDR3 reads TGCGCCAGCAGTTCCTCCGGGACAGCCACAGATACGCAGTATTTT. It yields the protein CASSSSGTATDTQYF.

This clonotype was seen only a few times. CDR3 protein: CASSLRGLANTGELFF. The CDR3 DNA is TGTGCCAGCAGTCTAAGGGGACTAGCGAACACCGGGGAGCTGTTTTTT. The V gene is TRBV12-3 or TRBV12-4, the J gene TRBJ2-2; TRBD2 agrees at 8 bases. The J segment lost 0 bases and the V segment lost 5 bases, leaving 5 bases of the junction unmatched. The CDR3 length is 16 residues.

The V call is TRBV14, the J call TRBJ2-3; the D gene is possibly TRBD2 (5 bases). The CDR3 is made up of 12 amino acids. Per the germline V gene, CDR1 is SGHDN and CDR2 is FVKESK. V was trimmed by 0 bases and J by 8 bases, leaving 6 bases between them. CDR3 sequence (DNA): TGTGCCAGCAGCCAAGAGAGGGCTACGCAGTATTTT. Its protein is CASSQERATQYF.

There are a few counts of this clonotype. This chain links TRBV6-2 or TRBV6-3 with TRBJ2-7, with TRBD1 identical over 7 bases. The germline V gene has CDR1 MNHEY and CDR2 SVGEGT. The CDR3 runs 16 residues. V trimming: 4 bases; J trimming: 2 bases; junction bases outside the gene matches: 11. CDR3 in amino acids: CASSSRDRVVPYEQYV. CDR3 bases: TGTGCCAGCAGTTCCCGAGACAGGGTAGTCCCCTACGAGCAGTACGTC.

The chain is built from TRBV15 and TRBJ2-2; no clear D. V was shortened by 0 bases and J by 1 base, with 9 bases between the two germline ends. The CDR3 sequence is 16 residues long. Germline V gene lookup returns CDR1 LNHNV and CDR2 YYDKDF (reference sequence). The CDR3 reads CATSRDPPGNTGELFF. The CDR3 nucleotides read TGTGCCACCAGCAGAGATCCGCCCGGGAACACCGGGGAGCTGTTTTTT.

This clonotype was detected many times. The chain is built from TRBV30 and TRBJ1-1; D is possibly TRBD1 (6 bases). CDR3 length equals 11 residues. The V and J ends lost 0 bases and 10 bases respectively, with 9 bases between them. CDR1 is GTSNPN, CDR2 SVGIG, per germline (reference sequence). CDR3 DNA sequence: TGTGCCTGGAGTGTACAGGGAATAGCTTTCTTT. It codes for CAWSVQGIAFF. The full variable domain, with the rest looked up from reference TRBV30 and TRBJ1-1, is SQTIHQWPATLVQPVGSPLSLECTVEGTSNPNLYWYRQAAGRGLQLLFYSVGIGQISSEVPQNLSASRPQDRQFILSSKKLLLSDSGFYLCAWSVQGIAFFGQGTRLTVV.

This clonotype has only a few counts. The CDR3 loop reads CASSVPDVRGNEQFF. CDR3 coding DNA: TGTGCCAGCAGCGTGCCGGACGTAAGAGGGAATGAGCAGTTCTTC. The chain recombines TRBV11-1 with TRBJ2-1; perhaps TRBD2 as D (5 bases). The germline V gene encodes CDR1 SGHAT and CDR2 FQDESV (reference sequence). Trimming shortened V by 5 bases and J by 7 bases, and 18 bases separated the two germline ends. There are 15 residues in the CDR3. The full variable domain, its missing parts supplied by reference TRBV11-1 and TRBJ2-1, is EAEVAQSPRYKITEKSQAVAFWCDPISGHATLYWYRQILGQGPELLVQFQDESVVDDSQLPKDRFSAERLKGVDSTLKIQPAELGDSAMYLCASSVPDVRGNEQFFGPGTRLTVL.